One sample yielded the 11 T cell receptor beta chains listed below, sequenced in a study of blood T cells in healthy people across ages. A second roughly 7 to 11 cycle PCR used barcoded and J-beta primers. In TCRdb, the 5' RACE reads were re-called with MiXCR into one record per CDR3 protein. The sample carries 700,000 to 850,000 distinct CDR3 sequences, about 55% recorded once. The specimen was blood. These receptors were collected from a man older than 75 in good health.

The chain links TRBV29-1 to TRBJ2-7; weak D call: TRBD1 (5 bases). Germline CDR1 and CDR2: SQVTM and ANQGSEA. V shed 0 bases and J shed 1 base, with 7 bases lying between them. This CDR3 is built from 13 residues. CDR3 DNA: TGCAGCGTTGAAGATCAGGGTTCCTACGAGCAGTACTTC. Protein product: CSVEDQGSYEQYF.

The rearrangement joins TRBV11-3 to TRBJ2-1; D gene uncertain. This CDR3 contains 13 residues. The V and J ends lost 2 bases and 5 bases respectively, with 7 bases between them. Germline CDR1 is SGHNT and CDR2 is YENEEA. The CDR3 DNA sequence: TGTGCCAGCAGCTTACGGAGCAACAATGAGCAGTTCTTC. Translating it yields CASSLRSNNEQFF.

This clonotype was seen a handful of times. It is unclear where the CDR3 begins or ends on the DNA, so no DNA is shown, and the CDR3 is as TCRdb lists it. The chain carries TRBV2 and TRBJ2-3; the listed D gene, TRBD2, was not tested against the DNA. The CDR3 has 13 residues if both end residues are counted. CDR1 and CDR2 (germline): SNHLY, FYNNEI. CDR3 sequence: CAGVAGGSGYAYF.

The V gene is TRBV4-2, the J gene TRBJ2-1; 7 bases line up with TRBD2. The germline V gene encodes CDR1 LGHNA and CDR2 YNFKEQ. V dropped 0 bases and J dropped 5; count of bases not matched to a gene: 13. This CDR3 region has 18 residues. Here the CDR3 DNA reads TGTGCCAGCAGCCAAGATTGGAGGGCTAGCGGAAGGAACAATGAGCAGTTCTTC. Its translation: CASSQDWRASGRNNEQFF.

The CDR3 loop is CASSPHGTASSPTNEKLFF. CDR3 DNA sequence: TGCGCCAGCAGCCCACACGGCACAGCATCATCACCAACTAATGAAAAACTGTTTTTT. The chain employs TRBV4-1 and TRBJ1-4; no reliable D call. Trimming shortened V by 4 bases and J by 0 bases, and 21 bases separated the two germline ends. CDR1 MGHRA and CDR2 YSYEKL come from the germline V gene. The CDR3 is 19 amino acids.

The rearrangement links TRBV5-1 to TRBJ2-1, with a tentative D call TRBD2 (6 bases). V was clipped by 1 base and J by 9 bases, with 17 bases between them. This CDR3 is built from 15 residues. Germline CDR1 SGHRS, CDR2 YFSETQ. CDR3 sequence: CASSLRLVGVGEQFF. The CDR3 bases are TGCGCCAGCAGCTTGCGACTAGTGGGAGTCGGTGAGCAGTTCTTC.

This chain uses TRBV5-5 with TRBJ1-1; possibly TRBD1 for D (6 bases). Trimming left V 5 bases short and J 4 bases short, with 12 bases between. Looked up from germline, CDR1 is SGHKS and CDR2 is YYEKEE (reference sequence). The CDR3 contains 13 residues. CDR3 residues: CASSSDRSTEAFF. CDR3 DNA sequence: TGTGCCAGCAGTTCAGACAGGAGCACTGAAGCTTTCTTT.

The gene calls are TRBV11-1 and TRBJ1-2, with TRBD1 matching 8 bases. Germline values: CDR1 SGHAT, CDR2 FQDESV (reference sequence). The CDR3 totals 14 residues. J gave up 8 bases and V 5 bases, and 10 bases lay outside the gene matches. The CDR3 loop reads CASSHPPGGNGYTF. The CDR3 nucleotides read TGTGCCAGCAGCCATCCCCCAGGGGGCAACGGCTACACCTTC.

The chain is built from TRBV7-9 and TRBJ2-1, with 7 nucleotides matching TRBD1. The end of the DNA fits TRBJ2-7 better, so the J call may be wrong. The CDR3 is made up of 15 amino acids. Germline lookup yields CDR1 SEHNR and CDR2 FQNEAQ (reference sequence). For the CDR3, the DNA is TGTGCCAGCAGCTTAGGGGACAGTCCCTACAATGAGCAGTACTTC. It yields the protein CASSLGDSPYNEQYF.

The chain combines TRBV20-1 with TRBJ2-1; possibly TRBD2 for D (6 bases). CDR3 length: 12 residues. Trimming left V 4 bases short and J 15 bases short, with 19 bases between. From germline, CDR1 is DFQATT and CDR2 SNEGSKA (reference sequence). The CDR3 sequence: CSAKGTGDTSFF. CDR3 bases: TGCAGTGCTAAAGGGACGGGAGACACGTCGTTCTTC.

This clonotype appeared a few times. V is TRBV7-9 and J is TRBJ2-1; D tentatively fits TRBD1 or TRBD2 (6 bases each). Trimming stripped 8 bases from V and 10 bases from J, with 18 bases between. Germline loops: CDR1 SEHNR, CDR2 FQNEAQ (reference sequence). The CDR3 loop spans 13 amino acids. The CDR3 nucleotides read TGTGCCAGCGTCCGAACGGGGGCGAGGGAGCAGTTCTTC. The encoded protein is CASVRTGAREQFF.